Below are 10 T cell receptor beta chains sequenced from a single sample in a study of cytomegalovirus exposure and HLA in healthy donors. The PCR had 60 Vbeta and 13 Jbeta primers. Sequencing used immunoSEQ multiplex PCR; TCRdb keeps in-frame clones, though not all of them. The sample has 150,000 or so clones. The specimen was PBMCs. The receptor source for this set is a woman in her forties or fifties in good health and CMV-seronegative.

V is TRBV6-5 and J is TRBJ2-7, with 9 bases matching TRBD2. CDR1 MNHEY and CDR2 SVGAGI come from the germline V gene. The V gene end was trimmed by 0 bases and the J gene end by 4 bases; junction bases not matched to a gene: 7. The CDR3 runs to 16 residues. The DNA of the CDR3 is TGTGCCAGCAGTTACTCGATAATAGCGGGAGCTTACGAGCAGTACTTC. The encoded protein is CASSYSIIAGAYEQYF.

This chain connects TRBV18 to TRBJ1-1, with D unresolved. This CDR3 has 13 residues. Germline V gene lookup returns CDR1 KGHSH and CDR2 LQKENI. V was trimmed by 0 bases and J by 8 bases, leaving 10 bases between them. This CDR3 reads CASSPPHSGEAFF. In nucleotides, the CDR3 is TGTGCCAGCTCACCACCGCACTCGGGGGAAGCTTTCTTT.

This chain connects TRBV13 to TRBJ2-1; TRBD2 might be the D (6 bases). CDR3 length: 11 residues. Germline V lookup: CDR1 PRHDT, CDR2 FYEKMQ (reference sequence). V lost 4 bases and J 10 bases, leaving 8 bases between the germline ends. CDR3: CASSSGEEQFF. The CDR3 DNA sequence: TGTGCCAGCAGCTCGGGAGAGGAGCAGTTCTTC.

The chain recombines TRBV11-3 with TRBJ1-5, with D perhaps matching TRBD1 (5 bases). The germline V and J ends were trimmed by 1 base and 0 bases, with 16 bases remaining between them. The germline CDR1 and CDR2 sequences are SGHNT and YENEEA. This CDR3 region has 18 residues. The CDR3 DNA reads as TGTGCCAGCAGCTTAGGTACAGGCCCAGGCCCTAGCAATCAGCCCCAGCATTTT. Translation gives CASSLGTGPGPSNQPQHF.

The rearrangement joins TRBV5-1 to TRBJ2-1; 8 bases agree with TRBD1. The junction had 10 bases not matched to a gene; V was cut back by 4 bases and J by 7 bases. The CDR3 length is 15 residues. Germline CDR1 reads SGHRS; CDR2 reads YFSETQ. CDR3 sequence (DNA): TGCGCCAGCAGCCCGACGGACAGGGTGGTTAATGAGCAGTTCTTC. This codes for CASSPTDRVVNEQFF.

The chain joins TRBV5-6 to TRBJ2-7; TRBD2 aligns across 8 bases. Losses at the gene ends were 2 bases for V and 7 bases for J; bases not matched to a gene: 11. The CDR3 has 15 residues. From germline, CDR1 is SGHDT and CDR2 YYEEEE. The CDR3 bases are TGTGCCAGCAGCTTTATCGTAGCGGGGTCCCGAGAGCAGTACTTC. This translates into CASSFIVAGSREQYF. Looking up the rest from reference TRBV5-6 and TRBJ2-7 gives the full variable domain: DAGVTQSPTHLIKTRGQQVTLRCSPKSGHDTVSWYQQALGQGPQFIFQYYEEEERQRGNFPDRFSGHQFPNYSSELNVNALLLGDSALYLCASSFIVAGSREQYFGPGTRLTVT.

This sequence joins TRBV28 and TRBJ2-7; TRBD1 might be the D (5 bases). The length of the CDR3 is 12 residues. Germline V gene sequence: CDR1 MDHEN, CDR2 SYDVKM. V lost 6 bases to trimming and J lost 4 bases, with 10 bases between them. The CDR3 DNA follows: TGTGCCAGCAGCTCCCGACAGTACGAGCAGTACTTC. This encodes CASSSRQYEQYF.

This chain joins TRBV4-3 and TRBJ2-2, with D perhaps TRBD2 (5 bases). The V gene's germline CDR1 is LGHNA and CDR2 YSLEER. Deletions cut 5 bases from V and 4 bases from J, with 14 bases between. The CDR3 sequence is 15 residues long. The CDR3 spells CASSGVGVGTGELFF. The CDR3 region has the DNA TGCGCCAGCAGCGGGGTGGGAGTAGGCACCGGGGAGCTGTTTTTT.

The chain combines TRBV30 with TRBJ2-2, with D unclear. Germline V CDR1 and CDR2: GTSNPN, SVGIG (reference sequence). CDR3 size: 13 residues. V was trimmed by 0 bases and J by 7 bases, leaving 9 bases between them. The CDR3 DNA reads TGTGCCTGGAGTGTGGCTAGTGGCGGGGAGCTGTTTTTT. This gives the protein CAWSVASGGELFF.

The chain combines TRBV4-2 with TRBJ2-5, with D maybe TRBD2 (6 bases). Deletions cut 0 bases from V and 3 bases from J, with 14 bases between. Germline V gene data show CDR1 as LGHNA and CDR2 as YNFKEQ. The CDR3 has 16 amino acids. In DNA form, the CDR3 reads TGTGCCAGCAGCCAAGAGGCTCATGGGGGGAAAGAGACCCAGTACTTC. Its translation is CASSQEAHGGKETQYF.